These T cell receptor beta chains were read from a single sample in a study of cytomegalovirus exposure and HLA in healthy donors. The repertoire was sequenced with immunoSEQ multiplex PCR; TCRdb's copy has only in-frame clones and lacks some. This sample has 100,000 to 120,000 clones, with more than 85% found just once. Sequencing was carried out using PBMCs. The receptors stem from a woman under 30 in good health and CMV-seropositive. The CDR3 runs from the conserved cysteine through the conserved F or W. D genes are given only for firm matches. Clone size appears in some rows only: once, few, many, or a class for an expanded clone.

D gene: TRBD1; J gene: TRBJ1-2; clone size: once; V gene: TRBV4-1; CDR3 DNA: TGCGCCAGCAGCCAAGAGGACAGGGACCGGGGTGGCTACACCTTC; CDR3 protein: CASSQEDRDRGGYTF
D gene: .; J gene: TRBJ2-4; clone size: .; V gene: TRBV5-6; CDR3 DNA: TGTGCCAGCAGCCCTACTGATAGAGAGCCCAAAAACATTCAGTACTTC; CDR3 protein: CASSPTDREPKNIQYF
D gene: TRBD2; J gene: TRBJ2-3; clone size: .; V gene: TRBV27; CDR3 DNA: TGTGCCAGCAGTTTAACTAGCGGCAACACAGATACGCAGTATTTT; CDR3 protein: CASSLTSGNTDTQYF
D gene: .; J gene: TRBJ1-2; clone size: .; V gene: TRBV28; CDR3 DNA: TGTGCCAGCAGTTTGGTGGGCTCTGGCTACACCTTC; CDR3 protein: CASSLVGSGYTF
D gene: TRBD2; J gene: TRBJ2-1; clone size: .; V gene: TRBV11-2; CDR3 DNA: TGTGCCAGCAGCTTCCTAGCGGGATACAATGAGCAGTTCTTC; CDR3 protein: CASSFLAGYNEQFF
D gene: .; J gene: TRBJ2-6; clone size: once; V gene: TRBV7-8; CDR3 DNA: TGTGCCACCCGGGACTCTGGGGCCAACGTCCTGACTTTC; CDR3 protein: CATRDSGANVLTF
D gene: TRBD2; J gene: TRBJ2-7; clone size: .; V gene: TRBV9; CDR3 DNA: TGTGCCAGCGGTCAAGGGCTAGCGGACGACTACGAGCAGTACTTC; CDR3 protein: CASGQGLADDYEQYF
D gene: .; J gene: TRBJ2-1; clone size: .; V gene: TRBV2; CDR3 DNA: TGTGCCAGCAGTCCTCGAACTTCGCCGGGGCAGTTCTTC; CDR3 protein: CASSPRTSPGQFF
D gene: TRBD2; J gene: TRBJ2-1; clone size: .; V gene: TRBV18; CDR3 DNA: TGTGCCAGCTCACCGGCGCCCAGCGGGGTTATGAATGAGCAGTTCTTC; CDR3 protein: CASSPAPSGVMNEQFF
D gene: TRBD1; J gene: TRBJ2-7; clone size: .; V gene: TRBV25-1; CDR3 DNA: TGTGCCAGCAGCCCCGGGACAGGGGCCTACGAGCAGTACTTC; CDR3 protein: CASSPGTGAYEQYF
D gene: .; J gene: TRBJ2-7; clone size: once; V gene: TRBV21-1; CDR3 DNA: TGTGCCAGCGGGGACAGGGTCTACGAGCAGTACTTC; CDR3 protein: CASGDRVYEQYF
D gene: .; J gene: TRBJ2-5; clone size: .; V gene: TRBV6-5; CDR3 DNA: TGTGCCAGCAGTTACACCTCAGGGGGGCCGACCCAGTACTTC; CDR3 protein: CASSYTSGGPTQYF
D gene: TRBD1; J gene: TRBJ1-3; clone size: .; V gene: TRBV2; CDR3 DNA: TGTGCCAGCAGAGGACAGGGCTCTGGAAACACCATATATTTT; CDR3 protein: CASRGQGSGNTIYF
D gene: .; J gene: TRBJ2-3; clone size: .; V gene: TRBV9; CDR3 DNA: TGTGCCAGCAGCGCCTCCCTCCTAGCGTACCAACGTGTCGGCACAGATACGCAGTATTTT; CDR3 protein: CASSASLLAYQRVGTDTQYF
D gene: TRBD2; J gene: TRBJ2-1; clone size: .; V gene: TRBV2; CDR3 DNA: TGTGCCAGCAGTGATTCTGGCACGAGCGGGGTACTCTACAATGAGCAGTTCTTC; CDR3 protein: CASSDSGTSGVLYNEQFF
D gene: TRBD2; J gene: TRBJ2-7; clone size: .; V gene: TRBV27; CDR3 DNA: TGTGCCAGCAGTTTGTGGTCCAGCGGGAGCTACGAGCAGTACTTC; CDR3 protein: CASSLWSSGSYEQYF
D gene: .; J gene: TRBJ2-7; clone size: .; V gene: TRBV5-6; CDR3 DNA: TGTGCCAGCAGCTTGCGAAAGAAGGGGGTGCTGGCCCACGAGCAGTACTTC; CDR3 protein: CASSLRKKGVLAHEQYF
D gene: .; J gene: TRBJ1-1; clone size: .; V gene: TRBV28; CDR3 DNA: TGTGCCAGCGTCAGAGGGAACACTGAAGCTTTCTTT; CDR3 protein: CASVRGNTEAFF
D gene: .; J gene: TRBJ2-5; clone size: .; V gene: TRBV25-1; CDR3 DNA: TGTGCCAGCACCCTTCGAGGGGGGGCGGAGGAGACCCAGTACTTC; CDR3 protein: CASTLRGGAEETQYF
D gene: .; J gene: TRBJ2-2; clone size: .; V gene: TRBV5-4; CDR3 DNA: TGTGCCAGCAGCTTGGGTGGGCCCGACACCGGGGAGCTGTTTTTT; CDR3 protein: CASSLGGPDTGELFF
D gene: .; J gene: TRBJ1-3; clone size: once; V gene: TRBV12-5; CDR3 DNA: TGTGCTAGTGGTTTGGTTCTTTGGGCCAGGAACTCTGGAAACACCATATATTTT; CDR3 protein: CASGLVLWARNSGNTIYF
D gene: .; J gene: TRBJ2-7; clone size: .; V gene: TRBV28; CDR3 DNA: TGTGTTGTAGCTGATTACGAGCAGTACTTC; CDR3 protein: CVVADYEQYF
D gene: .; J gene: TRBJ2-2; clone size: .; V gene: TRBV19; CDR3 DNA: TGTGCCAGTACTGTCGGCGGAGCCATTGGGCTGTTTTTT; CDR3 protein: CASTVGGAIGLFF
D gene: TRBD2; J gene: TRBJ2-7; clone size: .; V gene: TRBV5-1; CDR3 DNA: TGCGCCAGCAGCTTGGAAGCGGGGGGGCCCTACGAGCAGTACTTC; CDR3 protein: CASSLEAGGPYEQYF
D gene: .; J gene: TRBJ2-7; clone size: .; V gene: TRBV4-1; CDR3 DNA: TGCGCCAGCAGCCCTCCTTCCTCAACGGGGGAGCAGTACTTC; CDR3 protein: CASSPPSSTGEQYF
D gene: TRBD1; J gene: TRBJ2-2; clone size: .; V gene: TRBV5-4; CDR3 DNA: TGTGCCAGCAGCCCCCCCGCATCCGCCGGGACAGGGGCGAACACCGGGGAGCTGTTTTTT; CDR3 protein: CASSPPASAGTGANTGELFF
D gene: .; J gene: TRBJ2-1; clone size: .; V gene: TRBV9; CDR3 DNA: TGTGCCAGCAGCGTAGGTGGGGGGTTCGACAATGAGCAGTTCTTC; CDR3 protein: CASSVGGGFDNEQFF
D gene: TRBD2; J gene: TRBJ2-7; clone size: .; V gene: TRBV29-1; CDR3 DNA: TGCAGCGTTGAAGATATGCGGGGGGATTCCTACGAGCAGTACTTC; CDR3 protein: CSVEDMRGDSYEQYF
D gene: .; J gene: TRBJ1-5; clone size: .; V gene: TRBV6-1; CDR3 DNA: TGTGCCAGCAGTGAATATAGCAATCAGCCCCAGCATTTT; CDR3 protein: CASSEYSNQPQHF
D gene: TRBD1; J gene: TRBJ1-1; clone size: .; V gene: TRBV5-4; CDR3 DNA: TGTGCCAGCAGCTTAGGGACAGGGGGCTACACTGAAGCTTTCTTT; CDR3 protein: CASSLGTGGYTEAFF
D gene: .; J gene: TRBJ2-2; clone size: .; V gene: TRBV27; CDR3 DNA: TGTGCCAGCAGTAGGGACACGAACACCGGGGAGCTGTTTTTT; CDR3 protein: CASSRDTNTGELFF
D gene: .; J gene: TRBJ1-1; clone size: .; V gene: TRBV30; CDR3 DNA: TGTGCCTACCAGGAGGGTCTAAGGATACGCACTGAAGCTTTCTTT; CDR3 protein: CAYQEGLRIRTEAFF
D gene: .; J gene: TRBJ2-7; clone size: .; V gene: TRBV29-1; CDR3 DNA: TGCAGCGTTAAGGACACAGGGTTCTACGAGCAGTACTTC; CDR3 protein: CSVKDTGFYEQYF
D gene: .; J gene: TRBJ1-5; clone size: .; V gene: TRBV19; CDR3 DNA: TGTGCCAGATCTACAAGGACAGAATATAGCAATCAGCCCCAGCATTTT; CDR3 protein: CARSTRTEYSNQPQHF
D gene: .; J gene: TRBJ1-6; clone size: few; V gene: TRBV6-4; CDR3 DNA: TGTGCCAGTTCCTTGGGGGGAAATTCACCCCTCCACTTT; CDR3 protein: CASSLGGNSPLHF
D gene: .; J gene: TRBJ2-1; clone size: .; V gene: TRBV2; CDR3 DNA: TGTGCCAGCAGGGATCTCTGGGGGGAATTGGGCAATGAGCAGTTCTTC; CDR3 protein: CASRDLWGELGNEQFF
D gene: .; J gene: TRBJ1-3; clone size: .; V gene: TRBV30; CDR3 DNA: TGTGCCTGGGTTCCTCAGGGAAACACCATATATTTT; CDR3 protein: CAWVPQGNTIYF
D gene: .; J gene: TRBJ1-1; clone size: .; V gene: TRBV27; CDR3 DNA: TGTGCCAGCAGTTTAGGAGTGCGCGTTCGAGGGATTGAAGCTTTCTTT; CDR3 protein: CASSLGVRVRGIEAFF
D gene: .; J gene: TRBJ2-5; clone size: .; V gene: TRBV6-6; CDR3 DNA: TGTGCCAGCAAGTATGTGGGCGCAGAGACCCAGTACTTC; CDR3 protein: CASKYVGAETQYF
D gene: TRBD1; J gene: TRBJ2-3; clone size: .; V gene: TRBV5-1; CDR3 DNA: TGCGCCAGCAGCGTAAATCCCCCGGGACAGACCACAGATACGCAGTATTTT; CDR3 protein: CASSVNPPGQTTDTQYF
D gene: .; J gene: TRBJ1-4; clone size: .; V gene: TRBV6-5; CDR3 DNA: TGTGCCAGCAGCGTGGAGGCGGGGAGAGTGGAAAAACTGTTTTTT; CDR3 protein: CASSVEAGRVEKLFF
D gene: .; J gene: TRBJ2-5; clone size: once; V gene: TRBV5-5; CDR3 DNA: TGTGCCAGCAGCTTTGATCGGGGAGAGACCCAGTACTTC; CDR3 protein: CASSFDRGETQYF
D gene: TRBD2; J gene: TRBJ2-7; clone size: .; V gene: TRBV5-6; CDR3 DNA: TGTGCCAGCAGCGCGGGGACTAGTTTCGCCGAGCAGTACTTC; CDR3 protein: CASSAGTSFAEQYF
D gene: .; J gene: TRBJ2-5; clone size: few; V gene: TRBV30; CDR3 DNA: TGTGCCTGGACGCGACAAGAGACCCAGTACTTC; CDR3 protein: CAWTRQETQYF
D gene: .; J gene: TRBJ2-3; clone size: .; V gene: TRBV27; CDR3 DNA: TGTGCCAGCAGTTTAGGGGCACAGGTTAGCACAGATACGCAGTATTTT; CDR3 protein: CASSLGAQVSTDTQYF
D gene: .; J gene: TRBJ1-4; clone size: .; V gene: TRBV28; CDR3 DNA: TGTGCCAGCAGTAGCCCCGGGGGGGCGGGTGAAAAACTGTTTTTT; CDR3 protein: CASSSPGGAGEKLFF
D gene: .; J gene: TRBJ2-7; clone size: .; V gene: TRBV2; CDR3 DNA: TGTGCCAGCAGTGACGCGTCCTTTCCCTCCTACGAGCAGTACTTC; CDR3 protein: CASSDASFPSYEQYF
D gene: TRBD2; J gene: TRBJ2-2; clone size: .; V gene: TRBV11-2; CDR3 DNA: TGTGCCAGCAGCTCCCGACCGGGACTAGGTACCGGGGAGCTGTTTTTT; CDR3 protein: CASSSRPGLGTGELFF
D gene: .; J gene: TRBJ1-6; clone size: .; V gene: TRBV9; CDR3 DNA: TGTGCCAGCAGCGTTGGAGGGGTTAATTCACCCCTCCACTTT; CDR3 protein: CASSVGGVNSPLHF
D gene: TRBD2; J gene: TRBJ2-5; clone size: .; V gene: TRBV5-1; CDR3 DNA: TGCGCCAGCACTCCCTTGGTCGCCGGTTCCGGGGGGGTCCAAGAGACCCAGTACTTC; CDR3 protein: CASTPLVAGSGGVQETQYF
D gene: TRBD1; J gene: TRBJ1-1; clone size: .; V gene: TRBV4-1; CDR3 DNA: TGCGCCAGCAGCCCCCGGGACAGCTCGAACACTGAAGCTTTCTTT; CDR3 protein: CASSPRDSSNTEAFF
D gene: .; J gene: TRBJ2-1; clone size: .; V gene: TRBV11-2; CDR3 DNA: TGTGCCAGCAGCTTCGGACTCCTCGAGCAGTTCTTC; CDR3 protein: CASSFGLLEQFF
D gene: TRBD1; J gene: TRBJ2-2; clone size: .; V gene: TRBV5-5; CDR3 DNA: TGTGCCAGCAGCCTTGAACCGACAGGGGAAGGGACCGGGGAGCTGTTTTTT; CDR3 protein: CASSLEPTGEGTGELFF
D gene: TRBD2; J gene: TRBJ2-3; clone size: .; V gene: TRBV6-4; CDR3 DNA: TGTGCCAGCAGTGAAAAAGCGGGAGAGGGAGATACGCAGTATTTT; CDR3 protein: CASSEKAGEGDTQYF
D gene: TRBD2; J gene: TRBJ2-1; clone size: .; V gene: TRBV5-6; CDR3 DNA: TGTGCCAGCAGACCCGGGACTAGCGTTCGTGAGCAGTTCTTC; CDR3 protein: CASRPGTSVREQFF
D gene: TRBD1; J gene: TRBJ2-7; clone size: few; V gene: TRBV5-6; CDR3 DNA: TGTGCCAGCAGCTCGGACAGGGAGCGCTACGAGCAGTACTTC; CDR3 protein: CASSSDRERYEQYF
D gene: .; J gene: TRBJ2-2; clone size: .; V gene: TRBV5-1; CDR3 DNA: TGCGCCAGCAGCTTGGCCGGGGTTTCCGGGGAGCTGTTTTTT; CDR3 protein: CASSLAGVSGELFF